A single sample gave rise to the 10 T cell receptor beta chains below, sequenced in a study of blood T cell repertoires in COVID-19. TCRdb's copy holds only in-frame clones and misses some; the assay was immunoSEQ multiplex PCR. The sample holds some 250,000 clones; 80% to 85% are singletons and the top ten take 4% to 5.5%. Sequencing used peripheral blood. The receptors stem from a man aged 50 to 60 with active or convalescent COVID-19.

V is TRBV19 and J is TRBJ1-4; perhaps TRBD1 as D (5 bases). Germline values: CDR1 LNHDA, CDR2 SQIVND (reference sequence). The germline V and J ends were trimmed by 4 bases and 5 bases, with 11 bases remaining between them. The CDR3 consists of 14 residues. CDR3 in DNA: TGTGCCAGTAGTAGCCGGGGGGGAAATGAAAAACTGTTTTTT. Its protein product is CASSSRGGNEKLFF.

The chain carries TRBV30 and TRBJ1-2, with D tentatively TRBD1 (5 bases). Looked up from germline, CDR1 is GTSNPN and CDR2 is SVGIG (reference sequence). The V and J ends lost 3 bases and 7 bases respectively, with 15 bases between them. The CDR3 is 13 amino acids. The CDR3, as DNA: TGTGCCTGGAGCCCCGGCAGGGTGGGTGGCTACACCTTC. Protein product: CAWSPGRVGGYTF.

The genes are TRBV19 and TRBJ1-5, with 7 bases identical to TRBD1. Germline V gene data show CDR1 as LNHDA and CDR2 as SQIVND (reference sequence). CDR3 length equals 13 residues. J gave up 7 bases and V 10 bases, and 10 bases lay outside the gene matches. The chain's CDR3 is CAISQGVRQPQHF. CDR3 DNA sequence: TGTGCCATTTCCCAGGGGGTTAGGCAGCCCCAGCATTTT.

CDR3 residues: CASSPGWTGGASQHF. The CDR3 coding sequence is TGTGCCAGCTCACCGGGATGGACAGGGGGCGCTTCCCAGCATTTT. The chain has TRBV18 and TRBJ1-5, with 11 bases that match TRBD1. V lost 3 bases, J lost 11 bases, and 9 bases stayed unmatched. Germline V lookup: CDR1 KGHSH, CDR2 LQKENI. The CDR3 is 15 amino acids. The full variable domain, rest sourced from reference TRBV18 and TRBJ1-5, is NAGVMQNPRHLVRRRGQEARLRCSPMKGHSHVYWYRQLPEEGLKFMVYLQKENIIDESGMPKERFSAEFPKEGPSILRIQQVVRGDSAAYFCASSPGWTGGASQHFGDGTRLSIL.

The chain combines TRBV4-2 with TRBJ2-4; TRBD2 matches 8 bases. Germline values: CDR1 LGHNA, CDR2 YNFKEQ. J lost 0 bases, V lost 5 bases, and 6 bases had no gene match. CDR3 length: 16 amino acids. The CDR3 sequence is CASSGAGGIAKNIQYF. CDR3 bases: TGTGCCAGCAGCGGGGCGGGGGGAATAGCCAAAAACATTCAGTACTTC.

Details on this clone: Different DNA sequences within this sample yield the same CDR3. The chain couples TRBV29-1 to TRBJ1-1, with 9 nucleotides matching TRBD1. V was clipped by 7 bases and J by 1 base; unmatched bases: 4. Germline-derived CDR1 and CDR2 are SQVTM and ANQGSEA. The CDR3 is 13 residues long. The CDR3 DNA sequence: TGCAGCGGCAGACAGGGGGGGAACACTGAAGCTTTCTTT. It encodes CSGRQGGNTEAFF.

V and J are TRBV7-6 and TRBJ2-4; 9 bases agree with TRBD1. After removal of 2 bases from V and 0 bases from J, the junction contained 8 bases not matched to a gene. The CDR3 length is 18 residues. Per the germline V gene, CDR1 is SGHVS and CDR2 is FNYEAQ. The CDR3 protein is CASSLTMYRGLAKNIQYF. The DNA for the CDR3 is TGTGCCAGCAGCTTAACTATGTACAGGGGGCTAGCCAAAAACATTCAGTACTTC.

V and J are TRBV10-3 and TRBJ2-3; maybe TRBD2 (5 bases). Trimming removed 2 bases at V and 4 bases at J, with 10 bases between. Looked up from germline, CDR1 is ENHRY and CDR2 is SYGVKD. This CDR3 spans 14 amino acids. CDR3 in amino acids: CAISEGRAADTQYF. Written as DNA, the CDR3 is TGTGCCATCAGTGAGGGTCGAGCGGCAGATACGCAGTATTTT.

The rearrangement links TRBV3-1 (or the pseudogene TRBV3-2) to TRBJ1-6, with a possible D match to TRBD1 (6 bases). The germline V gene has CDR1 LGHDT and CDR2 YNNKEL (reference sequence). This CDR3 comprises 15 residues. Trimming pared 0 bases from V and 11 bases from J, leaving 14 bases between. CDR3 sequence (DNA): TGTGCCAGCAGCCAAGAGGGGGGGGCAGGGCCACCCCTCCACTTT. This codes for CASSQEGGAGPPLHF.

Only a few counts were recorded for this clone. The identical CDR3 is also encoded by other nucleotide sequences in the sample. The chain is built from TRBV11-2 and TRBJ2-2; D may be TRBD2 (5 bases). Germline V gene data show CDR1 as SGHAT and CDR2 as FQNNGV. The CDR3 is 15 amino acids. Trimming took off 1 base at V and 0 bases at J, with 6 bases between the two ends. The CDR3 protein is CASSLAGANTGELFF. The CDR3 region has the DNA TGTGCCAGCAGCTTAGCCGGGGCGAACACCGGGGAGCTGTTTTTT.